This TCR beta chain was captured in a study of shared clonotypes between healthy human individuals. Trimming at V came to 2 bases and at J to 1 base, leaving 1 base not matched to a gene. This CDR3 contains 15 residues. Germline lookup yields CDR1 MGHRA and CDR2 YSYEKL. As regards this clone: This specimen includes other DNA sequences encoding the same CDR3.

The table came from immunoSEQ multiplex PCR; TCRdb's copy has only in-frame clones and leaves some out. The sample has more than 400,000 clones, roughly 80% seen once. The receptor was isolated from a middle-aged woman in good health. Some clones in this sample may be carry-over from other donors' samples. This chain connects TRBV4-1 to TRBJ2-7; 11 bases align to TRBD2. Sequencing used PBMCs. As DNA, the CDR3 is TGCGCCAGCAGCCAAACTAGCGGGAGTTCCTACGAGCAGTACTTC. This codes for CASSQTSGSSYEQYF.